This TCR beta chain was sequenced for a study of cytomegalovirus exposure and HLA in healthy donors. The PCR made use of 60 Vbeta and 13 Jbeta primers. TCRdb keeps only in-frame clones here, not all; method: immunoSEQ multiplex PCR. The sample table sets out approximately 100,000 clones. This CDR3 spans 15 amino acids. From germline, CDR1 is MNHNS and CDR2 SASEGT. The V segment lost 2 bases and the J segment 3 bases; nucleotides outside the gene matches: 5. V gene TRBV6-1 combines with J gene TRBJ2-7; the match to TRBD1 covers 9 bases. The origin of this receptor is a man aged 40-49 years in good health and CMV-seronegative. The sequencing input was PBMCs. This CDR3 reads CASSEYGQGFYEQYF. CDR3 bases: TGTGCCAGCAGTGAATATGGACAGGGGTTCTACGAGCAGTACTTC.